This TCR beta chain originates from a study of cytomegalovirus exposure and HLA in healthy donors. Study findings and constraints: Exclusion as indistinguishable affected some V segments, including TRBV6-2 and TRBV6-3. Testing in vitro showed a few CMV-associated chains specific for CMV antigens.

With regard to this clone: Its antigen is unknown.

The germline V gene encodes CDR1 SEHNR and CDR2 FQNEAQ (reference sequence). V lost 1 base and J lost 0, with 7 bases in between. The CDR3 spans 15 residues. PCR primers comprised 60 Vbeta and 13 Jbeta primers. Assay used: immunoSEQ multiplex PCR; TCRdb lists only in-frame clones, some missing. The sample comprises 95,000 to 150,000 clones, over 60% of which are singletons, and roughly 2.5% rests with the top ten. This clonotype was obtained from a woman in her thirties or forties in good health and CMV-seropositive. The sequenced sample consisted of PBMCs. The rearrangement joins TRBV7-9 to TRBJ2-1; no firm D call. CDR3 protein: CASSLGASSYNEQFF. The CDR3, as DNA: TGTGCCAGCAGCTTAGGAGCGAGCTCCTACAATGAGCAGTTCTTC.